This T cell receptor beta chain originates from a study of blood T cell repertoires in COVID-19 (dated by TCRdb to 2018 to 2020). About the investigation overall: The collaborator samples originated in the United States, Italy and Spain and spanned the acute and convalescent phases of COVID-19. The material from the prospective study consisted of cDNA or gDNA derived from T cells, B-cell-depleted T cells, or PBMCs. Deeply sampled blood TCRbeta repertoires from subjects exposed to, actively infected with, or recovered from COVID-19 were included in the dataset. The repertoires were made available in a free public database intended to serve as a resource for research on the immune response to SARS-CoV-2. The samples were drawn from two sources: the first 160 participants of the ongoing ImmuneRACE study, and 950 to 1,500 subjects contributed by 6 global collaborators. The sample metadata nearly always contained a de-identified subject ID, COVID-19 status, age in years and sex. Where HLA class I and class II types were available, the types were taken from metadata supplied by the sample provider, not from assay-based typing. Broader findings and caveats from the paper: The quantity of clinical and demographic metadata differed by source and by participant and was supplied without curation.

Whole blood was collected in K2EDTA tubes by collaborating institutions according to the institutions' own protocols. For TCRbeta analysis, collaborators shipped samples as frozen whole blood, isolated PBMCs, or DNA extracted from either of those sample types. TCRbeta CDR3 regions were amplified from genomic DNA using the immunoSEQ Assay, a bias-controlled multiplex PCR. On the authors' methods: Nucleated cell counts per sample were estimated from amplification of reference gene primers within the assay. Sequence reads were collapsed and filtered to measure the absolute abundance of every unique TCRbeta CDR3 rearrangement. For each sample, productive Simpson clonality was calculated by taking the square root of Simpson's diversity index across productive rearrangements. TCRdb limited this immuneACCESS table to in-frame rearrangements with V and J called. A share of clones is missing; checked studies link under half to unresolved V genes, and the rest is unexplained. That table supplies the V and J calls and clone size; D and trimming were determined from the DNA. The sample table contains over 70,000 clones; only one count was recorded for around 81% of them. The ten largest account for 28% of the sample.

In the germline V gene, CDR1 corresponds to SGHDT and CDR2 to YYEEEE. From its cysteine to its phenylalanine, the CDR3 spans 13 amino acids. Only the CDR3 DNA is retained, 39 bases long and in frame from the first base. V is trimmed back by 3 bases and J by 4 bases, and the junction contains 3 bases that no gene match accounts for. This clone has just a few counts. Its antigen remains unidentified. No base quality values were provided; no much bigger clone lies one nucleotide off. The chain couples TRBV5-6 to TRBJ1-1, with 7 bases matching TRBD1. This receptor was taken from a human donor in a cohort sampled during active COVID-19. Sequenced: peripheral blood. The nucleotide sequence is given as TGTGCCAGCAGCTGGGGACAGACCACTGAAGCTTTCTTT. This gives the protein CASSWGQTTEAFF.